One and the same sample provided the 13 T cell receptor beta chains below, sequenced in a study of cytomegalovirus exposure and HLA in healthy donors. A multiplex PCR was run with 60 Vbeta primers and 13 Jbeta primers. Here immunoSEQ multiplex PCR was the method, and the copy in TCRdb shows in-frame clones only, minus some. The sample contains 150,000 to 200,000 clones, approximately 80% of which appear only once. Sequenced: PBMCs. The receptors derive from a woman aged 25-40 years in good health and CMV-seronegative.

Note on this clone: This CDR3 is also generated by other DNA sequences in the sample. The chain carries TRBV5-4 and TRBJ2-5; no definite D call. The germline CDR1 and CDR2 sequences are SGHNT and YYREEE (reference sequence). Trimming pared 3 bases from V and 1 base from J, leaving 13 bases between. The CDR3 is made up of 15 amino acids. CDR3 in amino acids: CASSSPGQRQETQYF. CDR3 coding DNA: TGTGCCAGCAGCTCTCCTGGGCAACGCCAAGAGACCCAGTACTTC.

The CDR3 loop reads CASKTGLTNYGYTF. The CDR3, as DNA: TGTGCCAGTAAAACAGGGCTAACTAACTATGGCTACACCTTC. The chain is built from TRBV19 and TRBJ1-2; maybe TRBD1 (6 bases). This CDR3 has 14 amino acids. The V gene's germline CDR1 is LNHDA and CDR2 SQIVND (reference sequence). Trimming left V 7 bases short and J 0 bases short, with 12 bases between.

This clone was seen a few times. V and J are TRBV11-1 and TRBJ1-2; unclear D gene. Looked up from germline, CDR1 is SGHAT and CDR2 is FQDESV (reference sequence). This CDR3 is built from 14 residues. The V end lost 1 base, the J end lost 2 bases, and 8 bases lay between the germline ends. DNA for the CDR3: TGTGCCAGCAGCTTAGTAACAGAGAACTATGGCTACACCTTC. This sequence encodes CASSLVTENYGYTF.

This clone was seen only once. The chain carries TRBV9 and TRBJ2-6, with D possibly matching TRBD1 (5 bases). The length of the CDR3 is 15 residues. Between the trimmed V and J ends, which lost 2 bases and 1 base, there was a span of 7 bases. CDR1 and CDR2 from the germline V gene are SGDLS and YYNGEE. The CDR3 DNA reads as TGTGCCAGCAGCGTCCAGGGTTCTGGGGCCAACGTCCTGACTTTC. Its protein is CASSVQGSGANVLTF.

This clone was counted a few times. The CDR3 loop reads CASSLHAGDRSNEQYF. Here the CDR3 DNA reads TGTGCCAGCAGCTTACACGCTGGGGACAGGTCCAACGAGCAGTACTTC. This chain uses TRBV7-3 with TRBJ2-7; 8 bases fit TRBD1. This CDR3 has 16 amino acids. CDR1 and CDR2 from the germline V gene are SGHTA and FQGTGA. V gave up 2 bases and J gave up 5 bases; unmatched junction bases: 11.

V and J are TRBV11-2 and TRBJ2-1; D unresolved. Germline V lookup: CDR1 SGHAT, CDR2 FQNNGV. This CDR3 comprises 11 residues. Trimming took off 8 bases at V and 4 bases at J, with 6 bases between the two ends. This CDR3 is CASRLYNEQFF. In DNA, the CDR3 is TGTGCCAGCCGACTTTACAATGAGCAGTTCTTC.

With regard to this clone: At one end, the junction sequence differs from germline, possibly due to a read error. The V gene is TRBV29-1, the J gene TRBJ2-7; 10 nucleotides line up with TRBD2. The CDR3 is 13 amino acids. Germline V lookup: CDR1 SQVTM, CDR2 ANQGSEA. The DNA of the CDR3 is TGCAGCGTTGAGAGTAGCGGGAGGTACGAGCGGTACTTC. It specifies CSVESSGRYERYF.

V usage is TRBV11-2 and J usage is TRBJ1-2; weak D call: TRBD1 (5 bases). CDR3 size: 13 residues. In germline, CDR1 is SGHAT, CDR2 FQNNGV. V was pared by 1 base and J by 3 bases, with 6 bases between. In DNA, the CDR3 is TGTGCCAGCAGCTTAGTAGGGGACTATGGCTACACCTTC. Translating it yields CASSLVGDYGYTF.

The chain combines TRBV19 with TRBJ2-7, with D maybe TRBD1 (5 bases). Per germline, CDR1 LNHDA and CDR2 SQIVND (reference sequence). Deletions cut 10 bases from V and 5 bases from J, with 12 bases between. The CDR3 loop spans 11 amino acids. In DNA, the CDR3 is TGTGCCACCACAGGCTTCCACGAGCAGTACTTC. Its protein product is CATTGFHEQYF.

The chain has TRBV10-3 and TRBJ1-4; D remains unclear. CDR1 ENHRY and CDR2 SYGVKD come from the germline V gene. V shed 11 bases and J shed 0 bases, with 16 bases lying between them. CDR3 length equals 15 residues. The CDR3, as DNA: TGTGCCGCCTCCTCTCAGGTCACAACTAATGAAAAACTGTTTTTT. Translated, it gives CAASSQVTTNEKLFF.

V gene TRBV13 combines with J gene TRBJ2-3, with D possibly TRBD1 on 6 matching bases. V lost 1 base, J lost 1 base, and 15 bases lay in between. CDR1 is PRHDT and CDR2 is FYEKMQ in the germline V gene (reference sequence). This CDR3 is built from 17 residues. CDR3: CASSLVAGDLRTDTQYF. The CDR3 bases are TGTGCCAGCAGCTTAGTGGCAGGGGACCTGCGCACAGATACGCAGTATTTT.

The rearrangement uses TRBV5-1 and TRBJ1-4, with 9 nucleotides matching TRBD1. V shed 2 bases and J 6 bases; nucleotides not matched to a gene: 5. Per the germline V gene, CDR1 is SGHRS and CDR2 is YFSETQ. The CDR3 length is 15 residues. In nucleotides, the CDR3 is TGCGCCAGCAGCTTTCAACAGGGGGCTGATGAAAAACTGTTTTTT. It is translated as CASSFQQGADEKLFF.

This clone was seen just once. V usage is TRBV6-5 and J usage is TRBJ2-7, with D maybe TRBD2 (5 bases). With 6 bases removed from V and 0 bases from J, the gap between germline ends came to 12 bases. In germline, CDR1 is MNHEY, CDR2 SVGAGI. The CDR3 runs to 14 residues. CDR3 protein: CASRRLTPSYEQYF. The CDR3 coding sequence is TGTGCCAGCAGGAGACTAACACCCTCCTACGAGCAGTACTTC.